The following is a TCR beta chain sequence with its context. These data belong to a study of blood T cell repertoires in COVID-19. Study background: Italy, Spain and the United States were the sources of the convalescent and acute COVID-19 samples. The analysed material was cDNA or gDNA that came from T cells, B-cell-depleted T cells, or PBMCs.

CDR1 is MNHEY, CDR2 SMNVEV, per germline (reference sequence). The CDR3 runs to 14 residues. V dropped 8 bases and J dropped 5 bases, with 15 bases sitting between them. In the original workflow: Reference gene primers were amplified, and this amplification served to estimate nucleated cell counts. Some clones are missing from TCRdb's copy, which holds only in-frame ones; the method was immunoSEQ multiplex PCR. V, J and clone size derive from that table, while D and trimming were established from the DNA sequence. The sample lists 200,000 to 300,000 clones; around 87% were seen once. The chain carries TRBV27 and TRBJ2-2, with D maybe TRBD1 (5 bases). This TCR came from a woman aged 50 to 60 with acute or convalescent COVID-19. Sequencing was done on a sample of peripheral blood. The CDR3 DNA is TGTGCCAGCCGTACACCTTCAGGGACCGGGGAGCTGTTTTTT. Its translation: CASRTPSGTGELFF.